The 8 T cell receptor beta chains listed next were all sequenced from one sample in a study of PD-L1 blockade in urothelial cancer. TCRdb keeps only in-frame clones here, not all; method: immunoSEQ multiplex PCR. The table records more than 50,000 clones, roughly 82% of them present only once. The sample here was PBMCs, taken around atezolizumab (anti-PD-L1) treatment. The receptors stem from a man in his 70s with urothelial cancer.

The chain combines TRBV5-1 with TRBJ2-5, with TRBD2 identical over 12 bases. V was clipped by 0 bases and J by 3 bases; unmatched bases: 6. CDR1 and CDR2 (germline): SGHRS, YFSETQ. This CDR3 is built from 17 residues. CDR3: CASSLATSGSLEETQYF. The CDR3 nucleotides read TGCGCCAGCAGCTTGGCGACTAGCGGGAGCTTGGAAGAGACCCAGTACTTC.

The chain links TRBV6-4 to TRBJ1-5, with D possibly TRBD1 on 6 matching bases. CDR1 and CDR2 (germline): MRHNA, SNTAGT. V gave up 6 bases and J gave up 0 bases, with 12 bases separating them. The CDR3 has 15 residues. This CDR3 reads CASREQGYSNQPQHF. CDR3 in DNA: TGTGCCAGCAGGGAACAGGGCTATAGCAATCAGCCCCAGCATTTT.

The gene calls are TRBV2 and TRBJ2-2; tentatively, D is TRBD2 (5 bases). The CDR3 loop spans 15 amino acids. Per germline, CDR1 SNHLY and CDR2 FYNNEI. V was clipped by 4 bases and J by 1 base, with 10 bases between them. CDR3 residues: CASSVFGGNTGELFF. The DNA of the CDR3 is TGTGCCAGCAGTGTTTTCGGAGGGAACACCGGGGAGCTGTTTTTT.

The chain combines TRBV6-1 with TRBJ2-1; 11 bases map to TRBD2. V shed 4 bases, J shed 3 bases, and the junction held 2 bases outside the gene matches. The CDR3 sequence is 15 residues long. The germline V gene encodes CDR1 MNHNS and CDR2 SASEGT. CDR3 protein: CASSGSGRDYNEQFF. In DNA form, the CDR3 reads TGTGCCAGCAGTGGTAGCGGGAGGGACTACAATGAGCAGTTCTTC.

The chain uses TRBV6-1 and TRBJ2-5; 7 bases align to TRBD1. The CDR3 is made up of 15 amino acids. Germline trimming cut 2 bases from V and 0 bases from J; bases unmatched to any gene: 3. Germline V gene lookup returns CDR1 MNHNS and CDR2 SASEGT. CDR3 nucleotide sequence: TGTGCCAGCAGTGAAAACGGACAGGACCAAGAGACCCAGTACTTC. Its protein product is CASSENGQDQETQYF.

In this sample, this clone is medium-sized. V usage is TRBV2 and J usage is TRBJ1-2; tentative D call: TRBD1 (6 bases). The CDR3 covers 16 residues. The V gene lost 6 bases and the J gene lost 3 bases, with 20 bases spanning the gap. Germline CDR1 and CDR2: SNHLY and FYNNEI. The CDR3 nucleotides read TGTGCCAGCAGAGGGGGGGTGGACGTTGTTCACTATGGCTACACCTTC. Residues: CASRGGVDVVHYGYTF.

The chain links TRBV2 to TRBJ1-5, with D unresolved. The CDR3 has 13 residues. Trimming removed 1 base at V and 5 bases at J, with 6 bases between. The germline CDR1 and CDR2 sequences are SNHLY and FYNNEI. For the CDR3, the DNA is TGTGCCAGCAGTGAAGGGAGGGATCAGCCCCAGCATTTT. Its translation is CASSEGRDQPQHF. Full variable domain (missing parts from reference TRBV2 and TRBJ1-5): EPEVTQTPSHQVTQMGQEVILRCVPISNHLYFYWYRQILGQKVEFLVSFYNNEISEKSEIFDDQFSVERPDGSNFTLKIRSTKLEDSAMYFCASSEGRDQPQHFGDGTRLSIL.

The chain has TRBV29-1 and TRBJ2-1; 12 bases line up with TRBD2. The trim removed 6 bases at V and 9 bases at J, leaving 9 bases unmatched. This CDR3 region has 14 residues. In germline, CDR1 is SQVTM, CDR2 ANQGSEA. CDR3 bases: TGCAGCGTCTACGGGACTAGCGGGCAGGGTGAGCAGTTCTTC. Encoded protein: CSVYGTSGQGEQFF.